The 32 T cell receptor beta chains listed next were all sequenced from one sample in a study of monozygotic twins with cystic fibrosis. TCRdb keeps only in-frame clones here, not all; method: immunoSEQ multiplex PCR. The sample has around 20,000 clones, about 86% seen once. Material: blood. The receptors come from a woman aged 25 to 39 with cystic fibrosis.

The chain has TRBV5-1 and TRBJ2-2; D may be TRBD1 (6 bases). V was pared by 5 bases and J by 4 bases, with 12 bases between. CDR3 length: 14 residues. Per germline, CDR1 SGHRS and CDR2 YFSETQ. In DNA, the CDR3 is TGCGCCAGCAGGGCCGGGACAACCACCGGGGAGCTGTTTTTT. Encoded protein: CASRAGTTTGELFF.

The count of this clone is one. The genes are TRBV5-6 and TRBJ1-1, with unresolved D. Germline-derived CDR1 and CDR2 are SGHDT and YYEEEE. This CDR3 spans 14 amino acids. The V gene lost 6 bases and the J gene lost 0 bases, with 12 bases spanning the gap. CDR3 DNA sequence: TGTGCCAGCACTTTCCGGGTAATGAACACTGAAGCTTTCTTT. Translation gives CASTFRVMNTEAFF.

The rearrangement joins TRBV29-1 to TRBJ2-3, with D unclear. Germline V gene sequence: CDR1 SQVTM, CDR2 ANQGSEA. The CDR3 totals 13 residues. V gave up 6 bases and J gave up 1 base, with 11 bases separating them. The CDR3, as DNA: TGCAGCGTCGTACGACCGGGCACAGATACGCAGTATTTT. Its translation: CSVVRPGTDTQYF.

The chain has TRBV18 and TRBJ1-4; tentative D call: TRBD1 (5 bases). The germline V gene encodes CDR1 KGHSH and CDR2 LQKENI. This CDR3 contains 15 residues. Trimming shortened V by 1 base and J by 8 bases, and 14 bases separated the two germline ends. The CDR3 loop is CASSPRGRGSEKLFF. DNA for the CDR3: TGTGCCAGCTCACCACGGGGCAGAGGGTCCGAAAAACTGTTTTTT. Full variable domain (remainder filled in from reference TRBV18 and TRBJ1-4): NAGVMQNPRHLVRRRGQEARLRCSPMKGHSHVYWYRQLPEEGLKFMVYLQKENIIDESGMPKERFSAEFPKEGPSILRIQQVVRGDSAAYFCASSPRGRGSEKLFFGSGTQLSVL.

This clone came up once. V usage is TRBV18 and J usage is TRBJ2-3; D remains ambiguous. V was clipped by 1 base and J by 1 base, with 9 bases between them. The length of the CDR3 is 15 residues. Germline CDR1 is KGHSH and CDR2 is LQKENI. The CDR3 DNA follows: TGTGCCAGCTCACCACAGCTCCCGGGCACAGATACGCAGTATTTT. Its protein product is CASSPQLPGTDTQYF.

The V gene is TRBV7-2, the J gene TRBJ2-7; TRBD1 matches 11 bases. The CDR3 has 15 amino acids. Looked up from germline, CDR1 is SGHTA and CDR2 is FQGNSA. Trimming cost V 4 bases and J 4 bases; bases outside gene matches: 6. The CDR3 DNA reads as TGTGCCAGCAGCTCAGGGACAGGGGGTTGGTACGAGCAGTACTTC. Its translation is CASSSGTGGWYEQYF.

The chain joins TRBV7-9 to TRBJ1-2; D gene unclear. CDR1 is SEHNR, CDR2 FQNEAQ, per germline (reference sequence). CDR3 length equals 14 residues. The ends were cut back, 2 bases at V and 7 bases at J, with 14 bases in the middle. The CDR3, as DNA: TGTGCCAGCAGCTTACCTGCCCCACGGGGTGGCTACACCTTC. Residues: CASSLPAPRGGYTF.

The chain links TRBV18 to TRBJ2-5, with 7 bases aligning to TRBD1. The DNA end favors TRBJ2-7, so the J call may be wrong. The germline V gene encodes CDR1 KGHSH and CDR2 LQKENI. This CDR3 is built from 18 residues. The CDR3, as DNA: TGTGCCAGCTCACCTTCGGATCTCCTTACGGGACAGCCCTACGAGCAGTACTTC. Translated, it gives CASSPSDLLTGQPYEQYF.

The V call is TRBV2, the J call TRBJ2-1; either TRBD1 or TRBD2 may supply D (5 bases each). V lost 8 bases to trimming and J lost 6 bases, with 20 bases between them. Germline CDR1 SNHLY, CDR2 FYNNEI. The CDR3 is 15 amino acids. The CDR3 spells CASSKEGNPGNEQFF. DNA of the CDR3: TGTGCCAGCTCAAAAGAGGGGAATCCGGGCAATGAGCAGTTCTTC.

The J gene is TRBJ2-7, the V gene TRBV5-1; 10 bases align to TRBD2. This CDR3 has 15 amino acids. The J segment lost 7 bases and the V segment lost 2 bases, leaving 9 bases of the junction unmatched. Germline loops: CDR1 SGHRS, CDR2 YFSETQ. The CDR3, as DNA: TGCGCCAGCAGCTTTCAGAGCGGGGGGGCCGAGGAGCAGTACTTC. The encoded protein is CASSFQSGGAEEQYF.

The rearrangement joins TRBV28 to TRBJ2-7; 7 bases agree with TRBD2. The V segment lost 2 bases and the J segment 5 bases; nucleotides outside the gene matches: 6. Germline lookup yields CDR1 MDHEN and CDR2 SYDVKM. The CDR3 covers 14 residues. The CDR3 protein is CASSLMGLRNEQYF. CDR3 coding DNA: TGTGCCAGCAGTTTAATGGGACTAAGGAACGAGCAGTACTTC.

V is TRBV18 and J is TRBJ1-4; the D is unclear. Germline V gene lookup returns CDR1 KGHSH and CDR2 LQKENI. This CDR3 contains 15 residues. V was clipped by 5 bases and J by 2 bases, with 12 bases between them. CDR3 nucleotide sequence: TGTGCCAGCTCAAGACGGAAGGCGACTAATGAAAAACTGTTTTTT. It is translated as CASSRRKATNEKLFF.

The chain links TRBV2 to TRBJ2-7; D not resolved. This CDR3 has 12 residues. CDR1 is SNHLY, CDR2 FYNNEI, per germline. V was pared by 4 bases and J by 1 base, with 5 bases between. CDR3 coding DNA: TGTGCCAGCAGTGGGGTTTCCTACGAGCAGTACTTC. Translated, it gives CASSGVSYEQYF.

The CDR3 sequence: CASSLRTGGSSEAFF. The DNA for the CDR3 is TGCGCCAGCAGCTTGCGGACAGGGGGGAGTTCTGAAGCTTTCTTT. V usage is TRBV5-1 and J usage is TRBJ1-1, with TRBD1 matching over 10 bases. The germline V gene has CDR1 SGHRS and CDR2 YFSETQ. The CDR3 totals 15 residues. Trimming removed 1 base from V and 6 bases from J; junction bases left unmatched: 6.

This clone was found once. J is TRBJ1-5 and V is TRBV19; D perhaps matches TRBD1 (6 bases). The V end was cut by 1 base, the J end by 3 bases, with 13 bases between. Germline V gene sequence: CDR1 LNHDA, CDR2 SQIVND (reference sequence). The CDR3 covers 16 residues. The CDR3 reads CASSIGGHILNQPQHF. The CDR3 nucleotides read TGTGCCAGTAGTATAGGGGGACACATTCTCAATCAGCCCCAGCATTTT.

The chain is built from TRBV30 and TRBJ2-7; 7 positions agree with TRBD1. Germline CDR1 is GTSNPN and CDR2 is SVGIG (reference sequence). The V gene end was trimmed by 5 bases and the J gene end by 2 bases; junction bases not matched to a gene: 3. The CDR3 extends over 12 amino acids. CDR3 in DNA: TGTGCCTGGGGACAGGCAGCCTACGAGCAGTACTTC. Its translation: CAWGQAAYEQYF.

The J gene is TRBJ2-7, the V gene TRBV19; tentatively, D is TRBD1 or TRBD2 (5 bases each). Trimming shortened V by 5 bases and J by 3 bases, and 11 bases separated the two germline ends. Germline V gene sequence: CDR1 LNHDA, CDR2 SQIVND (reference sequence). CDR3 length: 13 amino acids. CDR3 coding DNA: TGTGCCAGTAGTCCCGGGACCTTCTACGAGCAGTACTTC. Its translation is CASSPGTFYEQYF.

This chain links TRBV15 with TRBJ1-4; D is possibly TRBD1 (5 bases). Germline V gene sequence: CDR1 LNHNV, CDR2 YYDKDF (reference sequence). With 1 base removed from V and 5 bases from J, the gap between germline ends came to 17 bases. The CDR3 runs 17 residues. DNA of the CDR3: TGTGCCACCAGCAGAGTGGGGAACAGGAGGAGGAATGAAAAACTGTTTTTT. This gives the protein CATSRVGNRRRNEKLFF. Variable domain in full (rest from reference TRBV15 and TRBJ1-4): DAMVIQNPRYQVTQFGKPVTLSCSQTLNHNVMYWYQQKSSQAPKLLFHYYDKDFNNEADTPDNFQSRRPNTSFCFLDIRSPGLGDTAMYLCATSRVGNRRRNEKLFFGSGTQLSVL.

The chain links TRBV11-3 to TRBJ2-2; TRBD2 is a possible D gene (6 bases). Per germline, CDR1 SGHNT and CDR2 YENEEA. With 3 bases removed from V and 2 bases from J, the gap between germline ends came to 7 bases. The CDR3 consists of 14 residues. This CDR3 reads CASSLGGNTGELFF. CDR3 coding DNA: TGTGCCAGCAGCTTGGGAGGTAACACCGGGGAGCTGTTTTTT.

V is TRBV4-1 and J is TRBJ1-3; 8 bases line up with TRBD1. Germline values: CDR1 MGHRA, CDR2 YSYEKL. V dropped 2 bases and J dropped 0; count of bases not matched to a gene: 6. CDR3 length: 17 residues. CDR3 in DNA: TGCGCCAGCAGCCAACGAGGGACAGGAGCCTCTGGAAACACCATATATTTT. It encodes CASSQRGTGASGNTIYF.

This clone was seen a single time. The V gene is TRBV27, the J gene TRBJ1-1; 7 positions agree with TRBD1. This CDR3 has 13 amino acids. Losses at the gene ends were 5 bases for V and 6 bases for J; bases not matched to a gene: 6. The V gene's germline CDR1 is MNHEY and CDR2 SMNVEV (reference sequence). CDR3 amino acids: CASSHRDSAEAFF. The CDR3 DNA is TGTGCCAGCAGTCACCGGGACAGCGCTGAAGCTTTCTTT.

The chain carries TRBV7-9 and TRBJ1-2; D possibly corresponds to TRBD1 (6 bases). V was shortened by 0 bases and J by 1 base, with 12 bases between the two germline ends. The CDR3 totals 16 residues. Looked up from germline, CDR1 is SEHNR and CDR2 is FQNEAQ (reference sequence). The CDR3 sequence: CASSLAQQGLNYGYTF. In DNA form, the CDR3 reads TGTGCCAGCAGCTTAGCGCAACAGGGCCTTAACTATGGCTACACCTTC. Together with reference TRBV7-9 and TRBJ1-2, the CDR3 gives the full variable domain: DTGVSQNPRHKITKRGQNVTFRCDPISEHNRLYWYRQTLGQGPEFLTYFQNEAQLEKSRLLSDRFSAERPKGSFSTLEIQRTEQGDSAMYLCASSLAQQGLNYGYTFGSGTRLTVV.

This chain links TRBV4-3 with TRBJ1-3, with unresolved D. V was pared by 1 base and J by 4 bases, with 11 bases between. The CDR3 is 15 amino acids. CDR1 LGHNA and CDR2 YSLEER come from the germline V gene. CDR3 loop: CASSQGVGQGNTIYF. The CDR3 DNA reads TGCGCCAGCAGCCAAGGGGTAGGGCAAGGAAACACCATATATTTT.

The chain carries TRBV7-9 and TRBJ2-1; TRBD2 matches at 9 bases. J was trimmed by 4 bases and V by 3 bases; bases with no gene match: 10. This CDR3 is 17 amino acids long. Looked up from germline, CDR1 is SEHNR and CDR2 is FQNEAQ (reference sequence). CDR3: CASSLGSGGVRYNEQFF. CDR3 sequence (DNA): TGTGCCAGCAGCTTGGGTAGCGGGGGAGTTCGGTACAATGAGCAGTTCTTC.

The CDR3 spells CATGDRGNTEAFF. The CDR3, as DNA: TGTGCCACTGGGGACAGGGGGAACACTGAAGCTTTCTTT. This sequence joins TRBV10-3 and TRBJ1-1; 10 bases are shared with TRBD1. The CDR3 has 13 amino acids. Germline CDR1 ENHRY, CDR2 SYGVKD. After removal of 10 bases from V and 1 base from J, the junction contained 3 bases not matched to a gene.

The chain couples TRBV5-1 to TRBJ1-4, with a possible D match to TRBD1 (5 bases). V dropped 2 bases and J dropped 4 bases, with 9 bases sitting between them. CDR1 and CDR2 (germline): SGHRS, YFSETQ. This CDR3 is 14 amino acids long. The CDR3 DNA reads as TGCGCCAGCAGCTTAAATGGGGGTAATGAAAAACTGTTTTTT. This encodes CASSLNGGNEKLFF.

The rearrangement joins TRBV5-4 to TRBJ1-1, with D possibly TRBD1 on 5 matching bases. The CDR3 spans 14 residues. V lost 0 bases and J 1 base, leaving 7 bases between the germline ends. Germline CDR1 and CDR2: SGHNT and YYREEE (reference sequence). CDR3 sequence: CASSLGGKNTEAFF. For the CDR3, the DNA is TGTGCCAGCAGCTTGGGGGGGAAGAACACTGAAGCTTTCTTT.

The CDR3 spells CASRLTREAFF. In DNA, the CDR3 is TGTGCCAGCAGGTTAACGAGGGAAGCTTTCTTT. The rearrangement uses TRBV7-9 and TRBJ1-1, with unresolved D. Germline loops: CDR1 SEHNR, CDR2 FQNEAQ (reference sequence). Deletions cut 6 bases from V and 8 bases from J, with 10 bases between. The length of the CDR3 is 11 residues.

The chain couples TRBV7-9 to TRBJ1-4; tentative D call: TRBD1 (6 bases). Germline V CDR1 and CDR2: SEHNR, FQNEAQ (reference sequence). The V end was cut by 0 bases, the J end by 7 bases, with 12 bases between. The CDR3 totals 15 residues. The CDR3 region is CASSLATGNSEKLFF. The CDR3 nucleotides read TGTGCCAGCAGCTTAGCTACAGGGAACAGTGAAAAACTGTTTTTT.

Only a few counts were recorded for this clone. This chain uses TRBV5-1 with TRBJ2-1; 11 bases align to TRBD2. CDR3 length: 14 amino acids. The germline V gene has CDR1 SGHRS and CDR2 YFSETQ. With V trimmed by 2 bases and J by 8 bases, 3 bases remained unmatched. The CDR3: CASSFSGGADEQFF. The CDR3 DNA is TGCGCCAGCAGCTTTAGCGGGGGGGCGGATGAGCAGTTCTTC. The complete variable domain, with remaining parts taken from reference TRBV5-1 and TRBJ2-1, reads KAGVTQTPRYLIKTRGQQVTLSCSPISGHRSVSWYQQTPGQGLQFLFEYFSETQRNKGNFPGRFSGRQFSNSRSEMNVSTLELGDSALYLCASSFSGGADEQFFGPGTRLTVL.

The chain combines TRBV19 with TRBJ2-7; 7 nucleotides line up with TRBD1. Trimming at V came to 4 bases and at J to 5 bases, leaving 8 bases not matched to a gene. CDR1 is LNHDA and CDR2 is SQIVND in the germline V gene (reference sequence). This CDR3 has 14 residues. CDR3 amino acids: CASSTIGQVHEQYF. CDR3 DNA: TGTGCCAGTAGTACGATCGGACAGGTCCACGAGCAGTACTTC.

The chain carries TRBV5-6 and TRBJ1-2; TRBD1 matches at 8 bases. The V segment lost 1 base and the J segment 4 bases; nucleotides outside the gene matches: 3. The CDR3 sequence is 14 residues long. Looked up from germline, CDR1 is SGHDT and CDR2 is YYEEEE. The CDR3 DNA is TGTGCCAGCAGCTTGCAGGGGGCGACCTATGGCTACACCTTC. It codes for CASSLQGATYGYTF.